One and the same sample provided the 29 T cell receptor beta chains below, sequenced in a study of T-cell reconstitution after alpha-beta-depleted transplantation in children. The authors prepared the TCRbeta library with unique molecular identifiers. TCRdb fed the PCR reads into MiXCR, producing one record per CDR3 protein. The sample contains hundreds of thousands of distinct CDR3 sequences, 8.5% to 10% of which appear only once. This specimen was PBMCs from the stem cell graft donor, taken from the stem cell graft. These TCRs come from a human donor who donated a stem cell graft to a child with acute lymphoblastic leukemia.

The CDR3: CASSSAGPGHNSPLHF. CDR3 DNA: TGTGCCAGCAGCTCAGCGGGCCCTGGCCATAATTCACCCCTCCACTTT. The V call is TRBV7-2, the J call TRBJ1-6; D uncertain. Germline loops: CDR1 SGHTA, CDR2 FQGNSA. This CDR3 has 16 amino acids. Trimming removed 4 bases at V and 5 bases at J, with 15 bases between. Looking up the rest from reference TRBV7-2 and TRBJ1-6 gives the full variable domain: GAGVSQSPSNKVTEKGKDVELRCDPISGHTALYWYRQSLGQGLEFLIYFQGNSAPDKSGLPSDRFSAERTGGSVSTLTIQRTQQEDSAVYLCASSSAGPGHNSPLHFGNGTRLTVT.

This clonotype was seen ten or more times. The chain has TRBV7-8 and TRBJ1-5, with D maybe TRBD1 (5 bases). CDR1 and CDR2 (germline): SGHVS, FQNEAQ. There are 16 residues in the CDR3. The ends were cut back, 0 bases at V and 7 bases at J, with 16 bases in the middle. The CDR3 protein is CASSLAVAGLQQPQHF. In DNA, the CDR3 is TGTGCCAGCAGCTTAGCAGTCGCGGGACTCCAACAGCCCCAGCATTTT.

In this sample, this clonotype turned up many times. This chain links TRBV5-1 with TRBJ1-1, with 9 bases aligning to TRBD1. The V segment lost 4 bases and the J segment 1 base; nucleotides outside the gene matches: 11. This CDR3 has 17 residues. Per the germline V gene, CDR1 is SGHRS and CDR2 is YFSETQ. The CDR3 bases are TGCGCCAGCAGCATGCTTCCCCCGGGACAGGGGAACACTGAAGCTTTCTTT. Translated, it gives CASSMLPPGQGNTEAFF.

This sequence joins TRBV3-1 and TRBJ1-5; 8 positions agree with TRBD1. Germline V gene sequence: CDR1 LGHDT, CDR2 YNNKEL (reference sequence). J lost 2 bases, V lost 5 bases, and 5 bases had no gene match. This CDR3 has 15 residues. The CDR3 sequence is CASSRGQGGNQPQHF. The CDR3, as DNA: TGTGCCAGCAGCAGAGGACAGGGCGGCAATCAGCCCCAGCATTTT.

A few counts support this clonotype. The chain carries TRBV7-6 and TRBJ2-5; D is possibly TRBD1 (6 bases). V was pared by 3 bases and J by 5 bases, with 28 bases between. The V gene's germline CDR1 is SGHVS and CDR2 FNYEAQ. CDR3 length: 19 amino acids. This chain's CDR3 is CASSFYEPGTSLMWETQYF. DNA for the CDR3: TGTGCCAGCAGCTTCTACGAACCCGGGACATCCTTGATGTGGGAGACCCAGTACTTC. The variable domain in full, completed from reference TRBV7-6 and TRBJ2-5, reads GAGVSQSPRYKVTKRGQDVALRCDPISGHVSLYWYRQALGQGPEFLTYFNYEAQQDKSGLPNDRFSAERPEGSISTLTIQRTEQRDSAMYRCASSFYEPGTSLMWETQYFGPGTRLLVL.

This clonotype was seen ten or more times. J is TRBJ1-4 and V is TRBV20-1, with TRBD1 as a possible D gene (6 bases). The CDR3 consists of 13 residues. Germline V lookup: CDR1 DFQATT, CDR2 SNEGSKA (reference sequence). Trimming pared 1 base from V and 3 bases from J, leaving 6 bases between. The CDR3 coding sequence is TGCAGTGCTAGAGGGGGGCCTAATGAAAAACTGTTTTTT. As protein: CSARGGPNEKLFF.

There are many counts of this clonotype. The chain carries TRBV5-6 and TRBJ2-5; D ambiguous. The length of the CDR3 is 13 residues. Between the trimmed V and J ends, which lost 0 bases and 3 bases, there was a span of 6 bases. Germline values: CDR1 SGHDT, CDR2 YYEEEE. CDR3 residues: CASSLVSKETQYF. The CDR3 DNA sequence: TGTGCCAGCAGCTTGGTATCTAAAGAGACCCAGTACTTC. Full variable domain (outside the CDR3, taken from reference TRBV5-6 and TRBJ2-5): DAGVTQSPTHLIKTRGQQVTLRCSPKSGHDTVSWYQQALGQGPQFIFQYYEEEERQRGNFPDRFSGHQFPNYSSELNVNALLLGDSALYLCASSLVSKETQYFGPGTRLLVL.

This clonotype was counted many times. The chain combines TRBV12-3 or TRBV12-4 with TRBJ2-7; 8 positions match TRBD1. The CDR3 totals 14 residues. The J segment lost 5 bases and the V segment lost 3 bases, leaving 6 bases of the junction unmatched. CDR3 protein: CASSLTGEGDEQYF. The CDR3 bases are TGTGCCAGCAGTTTGACAGGGGAAGGGGACGAGCAGTACTTC.

This clonotype has at least ten counts. This chain links TRBV24-1 with TRBJ2-2, with D possibly TRBD1 on 5 matching bases. CDR1 is KGHDR and CDR2 is SFDVKD in the germline V gene. This CDR3 comprises 14 residues. The ends were cut back, 1 base at V and 5 bases at J, with 7 bases in the middle. CDR3 in DNA: TGTGCCACCAGTGATTTTAGGGGAACCGGGGAGCTGTTTTTT. This sequence encodes CATSDFRGTGELFF.

This chain uses TRBV9 with TRBJ2-7; 8 bases are a match to TRBD1. V trimming: 3 bases; J trimming: 5 bases; junction bases outside the gene matches: 7. Germline values: CDR1 SGDLS, CDR2 YYNGEE. This CDR3 is built from 14 residues. CDR3 sequence: CASSGRTGSHEQYF. The CDR3 DNA sequence: TGTGCCAGCAGCGGGCGGACAGGGTCTCACGAGCAGTACTTC.

This clonotype was detected many times. The chain carries TRBV20-1 and TRBJ2-3, with 8 positions matching TRBD2. The CDR3 runs to 14 residues. The V segment lost 0 bases and the J segment 6 bases; nucleotides outside the gene matches: 5. Germline V gene sequence: CDR1 DFQATT, CDR2 SNEGSKA (reference sequence). CDR3 loop: CSARDIGGADTQYF. Here the CDR3 DNA reads TGCAGTGCTAGAGATATCGGGGGGGCCGATACGCAGTATTTT.

The chain carries TRBV12-5 and TRBJ2-2, with a tentative D call TRBD1 (6 bases). Looked up from germline, CDR1 is LGHNT and CDR2 is FRNRAP. The V end lost 1 base, the J end lost 6 bases, and 12 bases lay between the germline ends. This CDR3 is built from 15 residues. The CDR3 loop reads CASGLDRVRAGELFF. Here the CDR3 DNA reads TGTGCTAGTGGTTTGGACAGGGTCAGGGCCGGGGAGCTGTTTTTT.

The genes are TRBV5-1 and TRBJ1-2; 8 nucleotides align to TRBD1. Germline V lookup: CDR1 SGHRS, CDR2 YFSETQ. This CDR3 is built from 16 residues. V lost 2 bases to trimming and J lost 0 bases; unmatched junction nucleotides: 6. The CDR3 is CASSFYGQGANYGYTF. CDR3 nucleotide sequence: TGCGCCAGCAGCTTCTACGGACAGGGAGCTAACTATGGCTACACCTTC.

In DNA form, the CDR3 reads TGCGCCAGCAGCTCGGCAACTGGATCGTATAGAAGGAAAGCTTTCTTT. Its protein product is CASSSATGSYRRKAFF. V and J are TRBV5-1 and TRBJ1-1; no reliable D call. Trimming removed 3 bases from V and 9 bases from J, with 24 bases in between. The CDR3 length is 16 residues. CDR1 and CDR2 (germline): SGHRS, YFSETQ.

This clonotype was found many times. This chain links TRBV20-1 with TRBJ1-1, with D tentatively TRBD1 (6 bases). Germline CDR1 and CDR2: DFQATT and SNEGSKA (reference sequence). The CDR3 consists of 13 residues. Deletions cut 7 bases from V and 0 bases from J, with 12 bases between. The CDR3 sequence: CSVVQGLNTEAFF. DNA of the CDR3: TGCAGTGTCGTACAGGGCCTGAACACTGAAGCTTTCTTT.

In its sample, this clonotype was seen many times. The chain joins TRBV5-1 to TRBJ2-2, with D possibly TRBD1 on 5 matching bases. This CDR3 comprises 16 residues. Germline assignment: CDR1 SGHRS and CDR2 YFSETQ. Trimming cost V 1 base and J 2 bases, with 12 bases left between them. DNA of the CDR3: TGCGCCAGCAGCTTGTCCGGACACTTCAACACCGGGGAGCTGTTTTTT. It specifies CASSLSGHFNTGELFF.

This clonotype was counted a few times. This chain links TRBV27 with TRBJ2-2; D is tentatively TRBD1 or TRBD2 (5 bases each). The CDR3 is 18 amino acids. Germline CDR1 is MNHEY and CDR2 is SMNVEV (reference sequence). V was clipped by 3 bases and J by 5 bases, with 22 bases between them. The CDR3 region is CASSLMGTEDFWTGELFF. The CDR3 region has the DNA TGTGCCAGCAGTTTGATGGGGACCGAAGATTTTTGGACCGGGGAGCTGTTTTTT.

The chain joins TRBV4-2 to TRBJ1-4, with 7 positions matching TRBD1. Trimming took 10 bases from V and 8 from J; bases not matched to a gene: 13. The germline V gene encodes CDR1 LGHNA and CDR2 YNFKEQ. The CDR3 consists of 14 residues. Here the CDR3 reads CAMSPTGWGEKLFF. CDR3 sequence (DNA): TGTGCCATGAGCCCGACAGGGTGGGGAGAAAAACTGTTTTTT.

The chain employs TRBV11-2 and TRBJ2-5; D is perhaps TRBD1 (6 bases). The CDR3 is made up of 14 amino acids. Germline values: CDR1 SGHAT, CDR2 FQNNGV. V was shortened by 6 bases and J by 2 bases, with 13 bases between the two germline ends. The CDR3 bases are TGTGCCAGCAGTCGTGGGACATTGCAAGAGACCCAGTACTTC. Its protein is CASSRGTLQETQYF.

This clonotype has just a few counts. The rearrangement uses TRBV7-2 and TRBJ1-4; D is uncertain. The V gene's germline CDR1 is SGHTA and CDR2 FQGNSA. The V gene lost 5 bases and the J gene lost 2 bases, with 9 bases spanning the gap. There are 14 residues in the CDR3. This CDR3 reads CASSGSLTNEKLFF. The CDR3 region has the DNA TGTGCCAGCAGCGGATCACTCACTAATGAAAAACTGTTTTTT.

This clonotype was counted at least ten times. The CDR3 DNA is TGCGCCAGCAGCTTGCGGGGAGATCAGCCCCAGCATTTT. The encoded protein is CASSLRGDQPQHF. The V and J genes are TRBV5-1 and TRBJ1-5; D gene uncertain. V lost 1 base and J 5 bases, leaving 7 bases between the germline ends. The CDR3 is made up of 13 amino acids. In germline, CDR1 is SGHRS, CDR2 YFSETQ.

In this sample, this clonotype turned up a few times. V is TRBV12-3 or TRBV12-4 and J is TRBJ1-2; D is perhaps TRBD1 (5 bases). CDR3 length equals 12 residues. V gave up 3 bases and J gave up 7 bases, with 9 bases separating them. CDR3: CASSFMGGGYTF. DNA for the CDR3: TGTGCCAGCAGTTTCATGGGGGGTGGCTACACCTTC.

There are many counts of this clonotype. The chain couples TRBV13 to TRBJ2-3; 8 bases match TRBD1. The CDR3 covers 16 residues. V was clipped by 5 bases and J by 1 base; unmatched bases: 8. From germline, CDR1 is PRHDT and CDR2 FYEKMQ (reference sequence). In DNA, the CDR3 is TGTGCCAGCAGCCATAGCCAGGGGGCCCGCACAGATACGCAGTATTTT. Residues: CASSHSQGARTDTQYF.

This clonotype has at least ten counts. The J gene is TRBJ2-1, the V gene TRBV5-5, with D unclear. Trimming pared 2 bases from V and 0 bases from J, leaving 12 bases between. The germline gives CDR1 SGHKS, CDR2 YYEKEE (reference sequence). CDR3 length equals 16 residues. The CDR3 DNA reads TGTGCCAGCAGCTTAGCTGGCAGAAGCTCCTACAATGAGCAGTTCTTC. This sequence encodes CASSLAGRSSYNEQFF.

This clonotype was picked up a small number of times. CDR3 region: CASSLFGDVEQYF. The CDR3 DNA reads TGTGCCAGCAGCTTATTTGGGGATGTCGAGCAGTACTTC. V usage is TRBV7-2 and J usage is TRBJ2-7; D is unresolved. Deletions cut 2 bases from V and 6 bases from J, with 11 bases between. The CDR3 contains 13 residues. Germline V CDR1 and CDR2: SGHTA, FQGNSA.

There are many counts of this clonotype. This chain joins TRBV25-1 and TRBJ1-1; no clear D gene. The CDR3 extends over 9 amino acids. From germline, CDR1 is MGHDK and CDR2 SYGVNS. The ends were cut back, 10 bases at V and 6 bases at J, with 6 bases in the middle. The CDR3 protein is CAIPPEAFF. The CDR3, as DNA: TGTGCCATTCCCCCTGAAGCTTTCTTT.

J is TRBJ1-2 and V is TRBV6-2 or TRBV6-3, with D possibly being TRBD1 (5 bases). Trimming stripped 3 bases from V and 0 bases from J, with 14 bases between. The CDR3 is 16 amino acids. Looked up from germline, CDR1 is MNHEY and CDR2 is SVGEGT. CDR3 in DNA: TGTGCCAGCAGTTATCCAGGGACGGATGCTAACTATGGCTACACCTTC. Amino acid sequence: CASSYPGTDANYGYTF.

This chain connects TRBV5-1 to TRBJ2-2; 7 bases are shared with TRBD1. This CDR3 is 15 amino acids long. Germline V gives CDR1 SGHRS, CDR2 YFSETQ. With 0 bases clipped from V and 7 bases from J, the junction kept 6 bases outside the gene matches. Here the CDR3 DNA reads TGCGCCAGCAGCTTGGTCCCAGGGGGTGACGGGGAGCTGTTTTTT. Amino acids: CASSLVPGGDGELFF.

This clonotype was recorded at least ten times. The V and J genes are TRBV20-1 and TRBJ2-3, with TRBD2 matching over 13 bases. This CDR3 is built from 16 residues. The V segment lost 5 bases and the J segment 6 bases; nucleotides outside the gene matches: 11. Germline CDR1 and CDR2: DFQATT and SNEGSKA (reference sequence). The CDR3 sequence is CSAPRTSGGLQDTQYF. Here the CDR3 DNA reads TGCAGTGCTCCTCGGACTAGCGGGGGCCTACAGGATACGCAGTATTTT.